This T cell receptor (beta chain) is drawn from a study of identical twins. Study-wide results and caveats: Insertion counts were lower in abundant cord blood beta clonotypes, a trend that memory repertoires did not show. Model-predicted out-of-frame TCR alpha sharing fell below observed values in monozygotic twins.

From the 5' RACE reads, TCRdb called clonotypes with MiXCR, one entry per CDR3 protein. The sample includes hundreds of thousands of distinct CDR3 sequences, 7.5% of them seen just once. This clonotype was observed a handful of times. Its target is unknown. The V gene's germline CDR1 is SNHLY and CDR2 FYNNEI. The CDR3 covers 15 residues. The V and J ends lost 1 base and 3 bases respectively, with 10 bases between them. This same sample was also part of a study on yellow fever vaccine responses in identical twins.

Sequenced input: memory (CD45RO+) T cells sorted from blood. The clonotype comes from a woman in her late teens or twenties in good health. The V gene is TRBV2, the J gene TRBJ1-5; unclear D gene. The CDR3 reads CASSEEGDHNQPQHF. The CDR3 bases are TGTGCCAGCAGTGAAGAGGGAGATCACAATCAGCCCCAGCATTTT.